Listed below are T cell receptor beta chains from one sample, sequenced in a study of OX40 agonist ivuxolimab in advanced cancers. Profiled with immunoSEQ multiplex PCR; TCRdb holds only in-frame clones, not every one. The sample consists of under 150,000 clones, roughly 91% of them appearing once. Sequencing was performed on CD4+ or CD8+ T cells sorted from blood, taken in a trial of the OX40 agonist ivuxolimab. Receptors were obtained from an adult with an advanced solid tumor such as melanoma, head and neck, liver or kidney cancer. Both conserved end residues are part of each CDR3. The order of the fields is CDR3 DNA, CDR3 protein, V gene, clone size, D gene, J gene. A D gene is named only where the DNA matches it firmly. A row's size may be missing; if present it is once, few, many or a size class.

TGCAGCGTTCGGGGGCAGGGACTAGTAAGAGAGACCCAGTACTTC | CSVRGQGLVRETQYF | TRBV29-1 | NA | TRBD2 | TRBJ2-5
TGTGCCAGCAGTTCTACGGGGTCCTACGAGCAGTACTTC | CASSSTGSYEQYF | TRBV11-1 | NA | NA | TRBJ2-7
TGTGCCAGCAGCTGGGGGGGGACCTACAGCAGCGCTTTCTTT | CASSWGGTYSSAFF | TRBV11-2 | NA | NA | TRBJ1-1
TGTGCCAGCAGCCTCGGTAGCGGGAGGACTCGCTCCTACGAGCAGTACTTC | CASSLGSGRTRSYEQYF | TRBV4-2 | NA | TRBD2 | TRBJ2-7
TGCGCCAGCAGCGGAGCCGGGACATCGGCGGGCGAGCAGTACTTC | CASSGAGTSAGEQYF | TRBV5-1 | NA | NA | TRBJ2-7
TGTGCCAGTAGTCCATATTCGGACAGAGAGCAGTTCTTC | CASSPYSDREQFF | TRBV19 | once | NA | TRBJ2-1
TGTGCCACCAGCAGAGATCTGGTCCAGGGAAACACCGGGGAGCTGTTTTTT | CATSRDLVQGNTGELFF | TRBV15 | once | NA | TRBJ2-2
TGCAGCGCCCAGGGACAGCTCTCACAAAACTATGGCTACACCTTC | CSAQGQLSQNYGYTF | TRBV29-1 | NA | TRBD1 | TRBJ1-2
TGTGCCAGCAGTAACCCGGCGGTGCGGGGCGAGCAGTACTTC | CASSNPAVRGEQYF | TRBV7-2 | NA | NA | TRBJ2-7
TGTGCCAGCAGCTTAGACAGGATTGACCAAGAGACCCAGTACTTC | CASSLDRIDQETQYF | TRBV7-9 | NA | NA | TRBJ2-5
TGTGCCAGCAGCTTGGGACAGGGAGTTGTCTCTGGAAACACCATATATTTT | CASSLGQGVVSGNTIYF | TRBV5-4 | NA | TRBD1 | TRBJ1-3
TGTGCCAGCAGGGCCCTTGGACAGGTCGCCTCCACCGGGGAGCTGTTTTTT | CASRALGQVASTGELFF | TRBV27 | NA | TRBD1 | TRBJ2-2
TGTGCCAGCAGAGGGGGCCATAAGGACACTGAAGCTTTCTTT | CASRGGHKDTEAFF | TRBV6-4 | NA | TRBD1 | TRBJ1-1
TGTGCCAGCAGTCGATACGGACAGGGGGGCTATGGCTACACCTTC | CASSRYGQGGYGYTF | TRBV6-5 | NA | TRBD1 | TRBJ1-2
TGTGCCAGCAGTCCAACCAGGGAGACCGGGGAGCTGTTTTTT | CASSPTRETGELFF | TRBV9 | NA | NA | TRBJ2-2
TGTGCAAGACTATGCCGGGACAGGGGATATAGCAATCAGCCCCAGCATTTT | CARLCRDRGYSNQPQHF | TRBV12-2 | NA | NA | TRBJ1-5
TGTGCCAGCAGCCAAGACCTCTTACCACCGACAGTGACCTCCTTC | CASSQDLLPPTVTSF | TRBV5-4 | NA | NA | TRBJ1-2
TGTGCCAGCAGTTTAGGGGGGGGCCGAAACATTCAGTACTTC | CASSLGGGRNIQYF | TRBV28 | NA | NA | TRBJ2-4
TGTGCCAGCAGTGAAAGGGGGGGCCAAGGGAATGAGCAGTTCTTC | CASSERGGQGNEQFF | TRBV2 | once | NA | TRBJ2-1
TGCAGCGTTGGGTCACTAGCGAACACCGGGGAGCTGTTTTTT | CSVGSLANTGELFF | TRBV29-1 | NA | NA | TRBJ2-2
TGTGCCAGCACCCCCCAGGCGGGGCGCAATGAGCAGTTCTTC | CASTPQAGRNEQFF | TRBV27 | NA | NA | TRBJ2-1
TGTGCCAGCAGGGAGGGACGCCAAAGGGGAAACACCATATATTTT | CASREGRQRGNTIYF | TRBV6-1 | NA | NA | TRBJ1-3
TGTGCCAGCAGCTTAGGGGGTAATGATCAGCCCCAGCATTTT | CASSLGGNDQPQHF | TRBV7-6 | NA | NA | TRBJ1-5
TGTGCCAGCAGCACCTCTAGCGGGAGCTCTCGGGAGCAGTACTTC | CASSTSSGSSREQYF | TRBV2 | NA | TRBD2 | TRBJ2-7
TGTGCCAGCAGTGCCGGACAGGAAGCCTCCTACGAGCAGTACTTC | CASSAGQEASYEQYF | TRBV28 | NA | TRBD1 | TRBJ2-7
TGTGCCAGCAGCCAGGGAAATTCCTATGGCTACACCTTC | CASSQGNSYGYTF | TRBV9 | NA | NA | TRBJ1-2
TGTGCCAGCAGACAGGGGAGGGAGACCCAGTACTTC | CASRQGRETQYF | TRBV28 | NA | NA | TRBJ2-5
TGTGCCAGCAGTTCGAGGCGAGAGACCCAGTACTTC | CASSSRRETQYF | TRBV6-6 | NA | NA | TRBJ2-5
TGTGCCAGCAGCATGGGACTCCCGTACAATGGGCAGTTCTTC | CASSMGLPYNGQFF | TRBV11-1 | once | NA | TRBJ2-1
TGCGCCAGCAGCTTAAACCCGGGGGGATACGGGGATTATGGCTACACCTTC | CASSLNPGGYGDYGYTF | TRBV5-1 | once | NA | TRBJ1-2
TGTGCCAGCACCCGACAGGGGCCCGTCATTTACGAGCAGTACTTC | CASTRQGPVIYEQYF | TRBV6-5 | NA | TRBD1 | TRBJ2-7
TGTGCCAGCAGTTTAGCCAGGTGGTACGAGCAGTACTTC | CASSLARWYEQYF | TRBV27 | NA | NA | TRBJ2-7
TGTGCCAGCAGCGCCCCGGGTCAACTTTCCTACAATGAGCAGTTCTTC | CASSAPGQLSYNEQFF | TRBV9 | NA | NA | TRBJ2-1
TGTGCCACTAAAGCGGGGGGGGACAATGAGCAGTTCTTC | CATKAGGDNEQFF | TRBV10-3 | NA | TRBD2 | TRBJ2-1
TGTGCCAGCAGCTTAGTGCTAGCGGGGGGGAATGAGCAGTTCTTC | CASSLVLAGGNEQFF | TRBV11-2 | NA | TRBD2 | TRBJ2-1
TGTGCCAGCAGCCCAACGGACTCGGCCCAGCATTTT | CASSPTDSAQHF | TRBV6-6 | NA | NA | TRBJ1-5
TGTGCCAGCAGTACACAGGGGGGGGATGAAAAACTGTTTTTT | CASSTQGGDEKLFF | TRBV6-5 | NA | TRBD1 | TRBJ1-4
TGCAGCGTTGAGAGTTCCCCGGAGGGGGAGCAGTACTTC | CSVESSPEGEQYF | TRBV29-1 | NA | NA | TRBJ2-7
TGTGCCAGCAGTCGTCGGGACGGGAGGGTCGATACGCAGTATTTT | CASSRRDGRVDTQYF | TRBV6-1 | NA | TRBD2 | TRBJ2-3
TGTGCCAGCAGTTCGGCAGGTAGGGAGATTGAAGCTTTCTTT | CASSSAGREIEAFF | TRBV6-1 | NA | NA | TRBJ1-1
TGTGCCAGCAGCTTACGGAGTGGGTATACTGAAGCTTTCTTT | CASSLRSGYTEAFF | TRBV7-2 | NA | NA | TRBJ1-1
TGCGCCAGCAGCAGGGTTCCCGGAGGACCGAACACTGAAGCTTTCTTT | CASSRVPGGPNTEAFF | TRBV5-1 | NA | NA | TRBJ1-1
TGTGCCAGCAGCTTAGGGCTGGGACAGAACTACGAGCAGTACTTC | CASSLGLGQNYEQYF | TRBV7-2 | NA | TRBD1 | TRBJ2-7